This T cell receptor (beta chain) was obtained from a study of PD-1 blockade in classical Hodgkin lymphoma. The V end lost 7 bases, the J end lost 4 bases, and 16 bases lay between the germline ends. The CDR3 extends over 14 amino acids. Per germline, CDR1 SGHTA and CDR2 FQGNSA. No patient escaped relapse after autologous stem cell transplantation, and brentuximab vedotin exposure varied. The assay was immunoSEQ multiplex PCR, and TCRdb's table has in-frame clones only and misses some. The sample holds fewer than 30,000 clones; around 78% are singletons and the top ten take around 23%. The chain joins TRBV7-2 to TRBJ1-1; D uncertain. The receptor comes from a human donor with classical Hodgkin lymphoma. The sample was peripheral blood mononuclear cells (PBMCs), taken before the second cycle of nivolumab. CDR3 in DNA: TGTGCCAGCACCGAAGAACTGGTTGGCACTGAAGCTTTCTTT. This gives the protein CASTEELVGTEAFF.